This T cell receptor (beta chain) was observed in a study of cytomegalovirus exposure and HLA in healthy donors. Study details: The roughly 670 first-cohort repertoires shared a platform with the 130 or so validation repertoires, as reported in a later analysis. Whole-study findings and limits: While the bulk of TCR sequences proved rare, some public TCRs turned up in many donors.

Comments on this clone: Antigen unknown.

The length of the CDR3 is 12 residues. Per germline, CDR1 GTSNPN and CDR2 SVGIG (reference sequence). With 4 bases removed from V and 7 bases from J, the gap between germline ends came to 13 bases. Repertoires were generated with immunoSEQ multiplex PCR, while TCRdb's copy carries only in-frame clones and drops some. The sample records around 180,000 clones, roughly 88% being singletons. Input material: PBMCs. The source is a woman aged 18 to 35 in good health and CMV-seronegative. The chain carries TRBV30 and TRBJ1-2; unclear D gene. DNA for the CDR3: TGTGCCTGGACCAAAGGCGAGGGTGGCTACACCTTC. As protein: CAWTKGEGGYTF.